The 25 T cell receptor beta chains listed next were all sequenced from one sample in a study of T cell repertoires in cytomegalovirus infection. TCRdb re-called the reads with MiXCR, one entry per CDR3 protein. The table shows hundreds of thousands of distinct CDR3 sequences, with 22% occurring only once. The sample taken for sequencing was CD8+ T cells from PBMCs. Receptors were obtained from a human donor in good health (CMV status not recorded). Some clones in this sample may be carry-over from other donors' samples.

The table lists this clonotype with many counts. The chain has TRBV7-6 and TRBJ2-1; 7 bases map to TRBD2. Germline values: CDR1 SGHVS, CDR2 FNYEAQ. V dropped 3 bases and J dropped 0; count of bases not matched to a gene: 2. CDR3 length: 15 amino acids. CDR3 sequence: CASSFGGISYNEQFF. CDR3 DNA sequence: TGTGCCAGCAGCTTCGGGGGGATCTCCTACAATGAGCAGTTCTTC. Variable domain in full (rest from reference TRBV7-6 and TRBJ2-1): GAGVSQSPRYKVTKRGQDVALRCDPISGHVSLYWYRQALGQGPEFLTYFNYEAQQDKSGLPNDRFSAERPEGSISTLTIQRTEQRDSAMYRCASSFGGISYNEQFFGPGTRLTVL.

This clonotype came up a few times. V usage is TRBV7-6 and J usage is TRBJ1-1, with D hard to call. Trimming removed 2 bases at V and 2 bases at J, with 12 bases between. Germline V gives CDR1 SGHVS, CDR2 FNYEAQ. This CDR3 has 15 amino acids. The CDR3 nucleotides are TGTGCCAGCAGCTTATGGCAGCCCCCCAACACTGAAGCTTTCTTT. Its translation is CASSLWQPPNTEAFF. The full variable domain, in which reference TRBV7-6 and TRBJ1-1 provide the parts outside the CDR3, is GAGVSQSPRYKVTKRGQDVALRCDPISGHVSLYWYRQALGQGPEFLTYFNYEAQQDKSGLPNDRFSAERPEGSISTLTIQRTEQRDSAMYRCASSLWQPPNTEAFFGQGTRLTVV.

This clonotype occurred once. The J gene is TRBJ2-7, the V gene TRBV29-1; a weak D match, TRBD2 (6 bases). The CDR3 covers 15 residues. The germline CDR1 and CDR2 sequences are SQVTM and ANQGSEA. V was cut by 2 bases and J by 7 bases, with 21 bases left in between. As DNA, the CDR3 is TGCAGCGTTGAAAATGGAGGCAGGGACTTTGGAGAGCAGTACTTC. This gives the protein CSVENGGRDFGEQYF.

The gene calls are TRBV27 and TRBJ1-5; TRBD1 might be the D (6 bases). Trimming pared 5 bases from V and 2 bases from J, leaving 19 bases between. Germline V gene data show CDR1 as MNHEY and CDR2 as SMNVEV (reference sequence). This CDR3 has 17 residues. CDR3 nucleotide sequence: TGTGCCAGCAGTGGGGGGGTGGGGGGGCGTGGCAATCAGCCCCAGCATTTT. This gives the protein CASSGGVGGRGNQPQHF.

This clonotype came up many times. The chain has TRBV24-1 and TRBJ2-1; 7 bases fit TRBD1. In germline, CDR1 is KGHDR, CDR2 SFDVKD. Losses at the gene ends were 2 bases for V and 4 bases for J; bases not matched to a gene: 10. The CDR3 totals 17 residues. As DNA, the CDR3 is TGTGCCACCAGTGATTCGACCCGACAGGGTTTTTACAATGAGCAGTTCTTC. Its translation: CATSDSTRQGFYNEQFF.

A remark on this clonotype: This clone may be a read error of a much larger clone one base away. CDR3 loop: CASSRGMNTEAFF. CDR3 coding DNA: TGTGCCAGCAGTCGAGGGATGAACACTGAAGCTTTCTTT. This chain joins TRBV27 and TRBJ1-1; D not certain. CDR1 MNHEY and CDR2 SMNVEV come from the germline V gene (reference sequence). V lost 5 bases to trimming and J lost 0 bases, with 7 bases between them. CDR3 size: 13 residues.

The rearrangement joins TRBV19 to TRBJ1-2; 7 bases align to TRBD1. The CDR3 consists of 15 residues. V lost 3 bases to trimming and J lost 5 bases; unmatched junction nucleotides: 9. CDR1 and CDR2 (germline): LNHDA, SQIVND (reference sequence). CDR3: CASSIDRQGDYGYTF. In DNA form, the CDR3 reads TGTGCCAGTAGTATCGACCGACAGGGTGATTATGGCTACACCTTC.

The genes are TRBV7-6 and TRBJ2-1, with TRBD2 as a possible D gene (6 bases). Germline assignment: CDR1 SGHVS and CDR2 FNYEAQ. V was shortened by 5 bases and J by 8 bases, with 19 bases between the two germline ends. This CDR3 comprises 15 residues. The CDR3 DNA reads TGTGCCAGCAGCCCCGGCTCTAGCGTTCGGGATGAGCAGTTCTTC. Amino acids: CASSPGSSVRDEQFF.

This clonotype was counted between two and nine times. The CDR3 loop reads CSARGVSGGTDTQYF. CDR3 nucleotides: TGCAGTGCTAGGGGGGTTAGCGGGGGCACAGATACGCAGTATTTT. The J gene is TRBJ2-3, the V gene TRBV20-1; 8 nucleotides agree with TRBD2. The CDR3 consists of 15 residues. Germline loops: CDR1 DFQATT, CDR2 SNEGSKA (reference sequence). V was clipped by 3 bases and J by 1 base; unmatched bases: 6.

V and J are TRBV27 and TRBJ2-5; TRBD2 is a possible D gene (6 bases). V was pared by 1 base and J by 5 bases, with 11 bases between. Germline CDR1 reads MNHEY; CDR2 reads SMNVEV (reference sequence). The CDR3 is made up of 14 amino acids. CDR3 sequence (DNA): TGTGCCAGCAGTTTATGGGACTCGTTGGAGACCCAGTACTTC. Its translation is CASSLWDSLETQYF.

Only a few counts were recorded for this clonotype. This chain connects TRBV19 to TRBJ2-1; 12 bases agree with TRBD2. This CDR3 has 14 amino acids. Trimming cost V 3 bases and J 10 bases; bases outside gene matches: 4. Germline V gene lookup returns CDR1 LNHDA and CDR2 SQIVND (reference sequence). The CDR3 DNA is TGTGCCAGTAGTATCCTCGGGACTAGCGGGGAGCAGTTCTTC. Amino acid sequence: CASSILGTSGEQFF.

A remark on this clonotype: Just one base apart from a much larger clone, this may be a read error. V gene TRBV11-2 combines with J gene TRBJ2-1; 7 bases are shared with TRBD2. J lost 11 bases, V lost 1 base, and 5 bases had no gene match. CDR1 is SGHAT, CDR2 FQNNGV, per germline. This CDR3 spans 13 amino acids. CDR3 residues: CASSLASGGKQFF. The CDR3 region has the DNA TGTGCCAGCAGCTTAGCGTCGGGGGGTAAGCAGTTCTTC.

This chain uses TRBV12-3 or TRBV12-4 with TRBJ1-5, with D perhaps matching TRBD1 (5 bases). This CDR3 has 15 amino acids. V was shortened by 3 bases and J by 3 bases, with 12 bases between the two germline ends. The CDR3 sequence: CASSLGPGDNQPQHF. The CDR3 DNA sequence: TGTGCCAGCAGTTTGGGGCCCGGGGACAATCAGCCCCAGCATTTT.

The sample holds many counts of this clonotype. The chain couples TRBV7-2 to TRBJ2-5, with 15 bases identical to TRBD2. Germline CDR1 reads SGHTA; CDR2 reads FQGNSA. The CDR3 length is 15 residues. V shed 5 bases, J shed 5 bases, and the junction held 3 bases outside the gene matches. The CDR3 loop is CASSPGLAGGETQYF. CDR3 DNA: TGTGCCAGCAGCCCCGGACTAGCGGGGGGGGAGACCCAGTACTTC.

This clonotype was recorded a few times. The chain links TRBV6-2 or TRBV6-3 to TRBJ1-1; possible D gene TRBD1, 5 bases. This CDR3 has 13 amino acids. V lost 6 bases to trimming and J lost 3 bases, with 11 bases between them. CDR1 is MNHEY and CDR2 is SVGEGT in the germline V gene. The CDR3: CASSIQEYTEAFF. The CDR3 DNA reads TGTGCCAGCAGCATACAGGAATACACTGAAGCTTTCTTT.

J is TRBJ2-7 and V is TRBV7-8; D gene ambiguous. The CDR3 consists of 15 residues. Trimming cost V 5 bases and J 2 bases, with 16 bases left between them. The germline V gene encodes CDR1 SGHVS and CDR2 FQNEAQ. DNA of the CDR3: TGTGCCAGCAGCCCGTCAGGTCAGGCCCCCTACGAGCAGTACTTC. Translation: CASSPSGQAPYEQYF.

CDR3 DNA: TGTGCCATCAGTCTAGGGGGCTCCAACACTGAAGCTTTCTTT. This encodes CAISLGGSNTEAFF. V is TRBV10-3 and J is TRBJ1-1; 7 nucleotides align to TRBD1. Trimming at V came to 5 bases and at J to 2 bases, leaving 5 bases not matched to a gene. CDR3 length: 14 amino acids. The germline gives CDR1 ENHRY, CDR2 SYGVKD.

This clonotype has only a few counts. In nucleotides, the CDR3 is TGTGCCAGGGGGGATGATAAAGACGGCTACACCTTC. Translation: CARGDDKDGYTF. The V and J genes are TRBV5-4 and TRBJ1-2; possible D gene TRBD1, 5 bases. This CDR3 region has 12 residues. Germline values: CDR1 SGHNT, CDR2 YYREEE (reference sequence). V shed 8 bases and J shed 8 bases, with 16 bases lying between them.

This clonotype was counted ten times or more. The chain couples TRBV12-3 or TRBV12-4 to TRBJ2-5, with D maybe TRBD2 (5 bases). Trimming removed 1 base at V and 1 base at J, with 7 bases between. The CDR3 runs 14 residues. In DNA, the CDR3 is TGTGCCAGCAGTTTAGGGAGGCTCCAAGAGACCCAGTACTTC. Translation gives CASSLGRLQETQYF.

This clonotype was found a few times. The CDR3 loop is CASSLALPGDGYTF. As DNA, the CDR3 is TGTGCCAGCAGCTTAGCGCTGCCGGGGGATGGCTACACCTTC. The gene calls are TRBV7-6 and TRBJ1-2, with a weak D call TRBD1 (5 bases). The germline CDR1 and CDR2 sequences are SGHVS and FNYEAQ. Trimming stripped 0 bases from V and 6 bases from J, with 11 bases between. This CDR3 region has 14 residues.

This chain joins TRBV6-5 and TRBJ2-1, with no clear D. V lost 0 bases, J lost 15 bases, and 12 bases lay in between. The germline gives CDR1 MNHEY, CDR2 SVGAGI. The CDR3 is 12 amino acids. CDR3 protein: CASSYSLPWLFF. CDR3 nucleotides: TGTGCCAGCAGTTACTCTTTGCCTTGGCTGTTCTTC.

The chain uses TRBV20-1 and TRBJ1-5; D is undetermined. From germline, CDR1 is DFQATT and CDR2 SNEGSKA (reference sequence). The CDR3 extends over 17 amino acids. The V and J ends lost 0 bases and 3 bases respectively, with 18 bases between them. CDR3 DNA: TGCAGTGCTAGAGATTGGGCAGAGACAAAAGTCAATCAGCCCCAGCATTTT. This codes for CSARDWAETKVNQPQHF.

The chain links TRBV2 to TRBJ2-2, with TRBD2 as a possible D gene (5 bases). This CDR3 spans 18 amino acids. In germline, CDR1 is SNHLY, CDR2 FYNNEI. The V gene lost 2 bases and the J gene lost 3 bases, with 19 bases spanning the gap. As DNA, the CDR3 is TGTGCCAGCAGTGAACCCCGGGTTGGCCAGCGGTACACCGGGGAGCTGTTTTTT. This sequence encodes CASSEPRVGQRYTGELFF.

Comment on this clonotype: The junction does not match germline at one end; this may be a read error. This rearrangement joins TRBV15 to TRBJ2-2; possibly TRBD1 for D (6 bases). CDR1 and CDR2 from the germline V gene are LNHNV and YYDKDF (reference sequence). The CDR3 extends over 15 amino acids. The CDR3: CATSKDRRNTEELFF. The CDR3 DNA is TGTGCCACCAGCAAGGACAGAAGGAACACCGAGGAGCTGTTTTTT.

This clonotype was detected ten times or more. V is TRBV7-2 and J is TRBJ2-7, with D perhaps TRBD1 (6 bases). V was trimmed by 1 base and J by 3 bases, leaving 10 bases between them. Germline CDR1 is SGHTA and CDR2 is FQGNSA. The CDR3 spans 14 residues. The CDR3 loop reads CASSLDQGHYEQYF. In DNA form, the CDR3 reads TGTGCCAGCAGCTTAGACCAGGGGCACTACGAGCAGTACTTC.